Listed below are T cell receptor beta chains from one sample, sequenced in a study of human thymus T cells. Sequenced by immunoSEQ multiplex PCR; TCRdb stores in-frame clones only, minus some. This sample yields tens of thousands of clones, of which 85% to 95% are seen a single time; approximately 0.17% belongs to the top ten. The sequenced sample consisted of blood. Source of these receptors: a girl less than two years old with a congenital heart defect but otherwise immunologically healthy. Both conserved end residues are part of each CDR3. The order of the fields is clone size, V gene, CDR3 protein. Rows may omit the clone size; those that give it use once, few, many or a size class.

-	TRBV5-1	CASSRTGEGYTF
-	TRBV25-1	CASGPGRRTDTQYF
once	TRBV7-8	CASSLASSAEQFF
-	TRBV21-1	CASSKEVNRSYEQYF
-	TRBV6-1	CASSEAPSASSYNEQFF
-	TRBV18	CASSGLSSTEQYF
-	TRBV7-9	CASSLVAWARETQYF
-	TRBV11-2	CASSLGVPYEQYF
-	TRBV10-3	CAISYGGGDGYTF
-	TRBV7-9	CASTGEGSSLEQFF
few	TRBV29-1	CSVTLREAFF
-	TRBV28	CASRKFRVGSNEKLFF
-	TRBV19	CASSIGRTSGTTQYF
-	TRBV20-1	CSATYSEQYF
-	TRBV5-6	CASSPGRNYGYTF
-	TRBV12-2	CASRLARRYPTYEQYF
-	TRBV5-1	CASSFRTSGPPHQETQYF
once	TRBV5-8	CASSPGQALNQPQHF
-	TRBV5-4	CASSLLGSFYGYTF
-	TRBV5-8	CASSFRDRVGQPQHF
-	TRBV15	CATSRQGQVDEQYF
-	TRBV19	CASSTLSGSHGDEQFF
-	TRBV19	CASSHFWYRGKAGWEQFF
-	TRBV19	CASSIELAPWVDEQFF
-	TRBV10-2	CASSERGRSYEQYF
-	TRBV10-3	CAISEPRGSRDTQYF